What follows describes a single T cell receptor (beta chain). Its antigen is currently not known. No per-base quality is available; no much larger clone lies one base away. From a lookup of the germline V gene, CDR1 and CDR2 are MNHNS and SASEGT. V and J lose 0 bases and 2 bases, and a span of 11 bases separates them. The CDR3 runs 16 amino acids, cysteine and phenylalanine included. Of the read, only the CDR3 DNA is kept; its 48 bases are in frame from base 1. Whole blood was collected in K2EDTA tubes by collaborating institutions according to the institutions' own protocols. Collaborator samples were shipped for TCRbeta analysis as frozen whole blood, isolated PBMCs, or DNA extracted from either sample type. The data were taken from a study of blood T cell repertoires in COVID-19 (dated by TCRdb to 2020 to 2022). Study-level background: Collaborator samples came from the United States, Italy and Spain and covered acute and convalescent phases of COVID-19. The material from the prospective study consisted of cDNA or gDNA derived from T cells, B-cell-depleted T cells, or PBMCs. Subjects who had been exposed to COVID-19, were actively infected with it, or had recovered from it provided the deeply sampled blood TCRbeta repertoires that made up the dataset. The repertoires were released in a freely available public database meant as a resource for research on the immune response to SARS-CoV-2. The samples were drawn from two sources: the first 160 participants of the ongoing ImmuneRACE study, and fewer than 1,500 subjects contributed by 6 global collaborators. Nearly every sample came with metadata listing a de-identified subject ID, COVID-19 status, age in years and sex. HLA class I and class II types, where available, came from metadata supplied by the sample provider rather than from assay-based typing. Study-level results and caveats: How much clinical and demographic metadata was included differed by source and by participant, and the metadata was provided uncurated.

The immunoSEQ Assay, a bias-controlled multiplex PCR, was used to amplify TCRbeta CDR3 regions from genomic DNA. The published analysis was carried out like this. The number of nucleated cells in each sample was estimated from the amplification of reference gene primers within the assay. Sequence reads were collapsed and filtered to measure the absolute abundance of every unique TCRbeta CDR3 rearrangement. For each sample, productive Simpson clonality was calculated by taking the square root of Simpson's diversity index across productive rearrangements. Here the immuneACCESS table is served through TCRdb, limited to in-frame sequences with V and J called. Missing clones are a known gap in these copies; in checked studies unresolved V genes cover under half, and the rest lacks a known reason. For V, J and clone size, that table is used; D and trimming come from the DNA. This sample comprises about 33,000 clones, around 85% of them detected only once. Of the sample, around 6.6% is held by the ten largest clones.

This receptor chain uses TRBV6-1 and TRBJ1-5; the D gene cannot be resolved reliably. What was sequenced was peripheral blood. This receptor was obtained from a man between 60 and 75 years old with active COVID-19. CDR3 region: CASSEAAGYGNQPQHF. The sequenced DNA is TGTGCCAGCAGTGAAGCGGCGGGTTATGGCAATCAGCCCCAGCATTTT.